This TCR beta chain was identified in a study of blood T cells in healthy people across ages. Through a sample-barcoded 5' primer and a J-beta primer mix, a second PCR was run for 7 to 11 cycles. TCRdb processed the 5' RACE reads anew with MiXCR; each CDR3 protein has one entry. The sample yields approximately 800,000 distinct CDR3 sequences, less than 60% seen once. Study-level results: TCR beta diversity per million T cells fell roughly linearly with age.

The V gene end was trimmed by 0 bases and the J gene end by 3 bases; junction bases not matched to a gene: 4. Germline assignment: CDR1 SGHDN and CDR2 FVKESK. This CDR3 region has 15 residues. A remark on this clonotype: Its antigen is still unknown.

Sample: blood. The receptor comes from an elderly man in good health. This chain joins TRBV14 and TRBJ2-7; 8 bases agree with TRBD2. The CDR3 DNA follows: TGTGCCAGCAGCCAAGAGGGACTAGGAGTCTACGAGCAGTACTTC. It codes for CASSQEGLGVYEQYF.